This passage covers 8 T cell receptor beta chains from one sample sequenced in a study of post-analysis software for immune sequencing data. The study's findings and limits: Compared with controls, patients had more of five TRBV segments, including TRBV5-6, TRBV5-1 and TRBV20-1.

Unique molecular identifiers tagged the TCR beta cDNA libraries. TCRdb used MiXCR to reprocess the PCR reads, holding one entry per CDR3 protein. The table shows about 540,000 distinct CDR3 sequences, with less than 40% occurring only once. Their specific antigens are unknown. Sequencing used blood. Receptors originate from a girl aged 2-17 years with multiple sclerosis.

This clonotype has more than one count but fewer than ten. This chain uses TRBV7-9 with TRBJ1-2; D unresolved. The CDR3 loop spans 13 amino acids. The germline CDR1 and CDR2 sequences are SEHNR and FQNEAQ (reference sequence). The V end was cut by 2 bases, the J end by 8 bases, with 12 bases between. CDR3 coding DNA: TGTGCCAGCAGCTTATTGGGTCTAGAAGGCTACACCTTC. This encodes CASSLLGLEGYTF.

CDR3 region: CASISQLGSEQFF. CDR3 sequence (DNA): TGTGCCAGCATTTCACAACTGGGCTCGGAGCAGTTCTTC. The rearrangement links TRBV6-5 to TRBJ2-1; the D is unclear. V lost 7 bases to trimming and J lost 10 bases, with 17 bases between them. The CDR3 covers 13 residues. The germline CDR1 and CDR2 sequences are MNHEY and SVGAGI.

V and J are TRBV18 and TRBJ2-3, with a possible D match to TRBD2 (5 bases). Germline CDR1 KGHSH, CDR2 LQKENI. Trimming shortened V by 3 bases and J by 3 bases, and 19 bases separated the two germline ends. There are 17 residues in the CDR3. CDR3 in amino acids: CASSPTGSDLGTDTQYF. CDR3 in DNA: TGTGCCAGCTCACCGACGGGCTCGGACTTGGGGACAGATACGCAGTATTTT.

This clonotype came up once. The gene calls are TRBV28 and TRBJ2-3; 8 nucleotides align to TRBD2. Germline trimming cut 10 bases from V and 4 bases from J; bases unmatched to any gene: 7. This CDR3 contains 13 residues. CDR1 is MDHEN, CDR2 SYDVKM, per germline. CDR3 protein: CATSGGVADTQYF. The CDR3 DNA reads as TGTGCCACGTCCGGGGGGGTCGCAGATACGCAGTATTTT.

The CDR3 DNA reads as TGCAGTGCTAGAGACCAAGGACAGGGGTGGGGATACGAGCAGTACTTC. Protein sequence: CSARDQGQGWGYEQYF. The chain joins TRBV20-1 to TRBJ2-7; 9 positions agree with TRBD1. The V and J ends lost 0 bases and 4 bases, in that order; junction bases with no gene match: 10. This CDR3 contains 16 residues. CDR1 is DFQATT, CDR2 SNEGSKA, per germline (reference sequence).

CDR3 nucleotides: TGTGCCAGCAGTCTCGCGTGGGGCGAGCAGTACTTC. Its translation: CASSLAWGEQYF. The rearrangement links TRBV6-5 to TRBJ2-5; no reliable D call. The end of the DNA fits TRBJ2-7 better, so the J call may be wrong. The CDR3 sequence is 12 residues long. CDR1 and CDR2 (germline): MNHEY, SVGAGI.

This CDR3 is CASSLTPLGEQYF. DNA of the CDR3: TGTGCCAGCAGCTTGACGCCGCTGGGCGAGCAGTACTTC. The chain couples TRBV7-2 to TRBJ2-5; D unresolved. The J call may be faulty, since TRBJ2-7 better matches the DNA end. CDR3 length equals 13 residues. Germline assignment: CDR1 SGHTA and CDR2 FQGNSA.

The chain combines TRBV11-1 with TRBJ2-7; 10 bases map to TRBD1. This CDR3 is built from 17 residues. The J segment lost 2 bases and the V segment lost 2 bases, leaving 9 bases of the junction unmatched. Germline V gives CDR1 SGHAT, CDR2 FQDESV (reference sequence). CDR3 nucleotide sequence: TGTGCCAGCAGCTTACTCCCGGGACAGGGGCCACCCTACGAGCAGTACTTC. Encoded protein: CASSLLPGQGPPYEQYF.